This T cell receptor (beta chain) came from a study of CD8 T cells in Susac syndrome. RNA was extracted with the RNeasy kit, and a quantity of about 0.45 to 1 ug was reverse transcribed using random hexamers. Multiplex immunoSEQ PCR targeted 54 Vbeta and 13 Jbeta TCR beta segments. MiXCR, applied by TCRdb to the immunoSEQ multiplex PCR reads, yields one record per CDR3 protein. The repertoire holds fewer than 60,000 distinct CDR3 sequences, with roughly 94% as singletons. The V gene's germline CDR1 is MRHNA and CDR2 SNTAGT. This CDR3 contains 15 residues. The V end lost 2 bases, the J end lost 0 bases, and 5 bases lay between the germline ends.

This sequence originates from a human donor with Susac syndrome. This chain connects TRBV6-4 to TRBJ2-6, with D unclear. Material: CD8+ T cells from PBMCs. CDR3 coding DNA: TGTGCCAGCAGTGACAGGAACTCTGGGGCCAACGTCCTGACTTTC. Its translation is CASSDRNSGANVLTF.